This TCR delta chain was sequenced during a study of Vδ1+ human thymocytes. General study points: Approximately 19% of thymic delta-chain sequences were Vdelta2, with few Vdelta3, unlike blood Vdelta1+ controls. Bulk data may be misread because of unexpected Vdelta2 sequences. Highly polyclonal TRG and TRD repertoires with Gaussian CDR3 length distributions appeared in thymus.

Thymocytes were sorted as CD3+ TCRVdelta1+ TCRVdelta2- after alphabeta T cell depletion. With regard to this clone: Its antigen is not identified.

Sequences come from RNA converted to cDNA by reverse transcription. Pooled V-gene forward primers with one constant-region reverse primer generated the CDR3 amplicons by multiplex PCR. TCRdb called clones anew from the multiplex PCR reads with CATT. Seen here are roughly 25,000 delta-chain clones, about 7% observed once, and the top ten hold roughly 1%. This CDR3 has 22 amino acids. Trimming stripped 0 bases from V and 0 bases from J, with 29 bases between. Germline V gives CDR1 TSWWSYY, CDR2 QGS. The V call is TRDV1, the J call TRDJ1; possibly TRDD3 for D (6 bases). This TCR came from a girl under three years old who had congenital heart surgery. What was sequenced was Vdelta1+ gamma-delta thymocytes from the thymus. Subset of the sample: FACS-sorted CD3+ TCRalphabeta- TCRVdelta1+ TCRVdelta2- thymocytes. The CDR3 DNA reads TGTGCTCTTGGGGAACTTCTACGGGCCGATACGCGGGGGCACGGAAACACCGATAAACTCATCTTT. This codes for CALGELLRADTRGHGNTDKLIF.